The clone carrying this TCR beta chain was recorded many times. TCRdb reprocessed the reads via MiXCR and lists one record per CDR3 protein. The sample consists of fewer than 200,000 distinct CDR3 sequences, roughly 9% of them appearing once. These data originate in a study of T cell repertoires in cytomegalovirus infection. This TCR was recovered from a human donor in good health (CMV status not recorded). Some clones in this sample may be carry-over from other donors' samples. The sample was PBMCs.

The CDR3 here is CASRVVQQGNTEAFF. The CDR3 region has the DNA TGTGCCAGCCGGGTGGTCCAACAGGGGAACACTGAAGCTTTCTTT. The chain couples TRBV27 to TRBJ1-1; possibly TRBD1 for D (6 bases). The CDR3 runs to 15 residues. V gave up 8 bases and J gave up 1 base, with 17 bases separating them. Germline V CDR1 and CDR2: MNHEY, SMNVEV (reference sequence).